These 8 T cell receptor beta chains originate from one sample sequenced in a study of blood T cell repertoires in COVID-19. Profiled with immunoSEQ multiplex PCR; TCRdb holds only in-frame clones, not every one. The top ten clones hold 5.5% of a sample with 200,000 to 250,000 clones, about 78% of them seen once. Sequenced sample: peripheral blood. All receptors derive from a woman aged 70-85 years with acute or convalescent COVID-19.

J is TRBJ2-7 and V is TRBV19; 7 nucleotides line up with TRBD1. The CDR3 runs 17 residues. V was clipped by 5 bases and J by 3 bases; unmatched bases: 16. CDR1 is LNHDA and CDR2 is SQIVND in the germline V gene (reference sequence). This chain's CDR3 is CASSGLLGQEHGYEQYF. The CDR3 nucleotides are TGTGCCAGTAGTGGGCTCTTAGGACAGGAGCACGGCTACGAGCAGTACTTC.

This chain links TRBV29-1 with TRBJ2-1; 9 bases are a match to TRBD2. CDR3 length equals 14 residues. CDR1 is SQVTM and CDR2 is ANQGSEA in the germline V gene. J gave up 1 base and V 7 bases, and 5 bases lay outside the gene matches. The CDR3 sequence is CSAKAGGSYNEQFF. In DNA, the CDR3 is TGCAGCGCAAAAGCGGGAGGTTCCTACAATGAGCAGTTCTTC.

The rearrangement uses TRBV5-6 and TRBJ2-7; no clear D gene. V lost 3 bases, J lost 6 bases, and 10 bases lay in between. Per the germline V gene, CDR1 is SGHDT and CDR2 is YYEEEE. The CDR3 length is 12 residues. The CDR3 DNA follows: TGTGCCAGCAGCTCCCGATGGCTCGAGCAGTACTTC. Amino acid sequence: CASSSRWLEQYF.

The chain uses TRBV28 and TRBJ2-5; 7 nucleotides line up with TRBD1. The CDR3 length is 15 residues. The V gene's germline CDR1 is MDHEN and CDR2 SYDVKM. After removal of 5 bases from V and 5 bases from J, the junction contained 11 bases not matched to a gene. Here the CDR3 reads CASSARDSARETQYF. CDR3 nucleotides: TGTGCCAGCAGTGCCCGGGACAGTGCCCGCGAGACCCAGTACTTC.

This chain uses TRBV19 with TRBJ1-4, with TRBD1 as a possible D gene (6 bases). CDR3 length: 15 amino acids. The germline V and J ends were trimmed by 3 bases and 7 bases, with 15 bases remaining between them. Germline V gives CDR1 LNHDA, CDR2 SQIVND (reference sequence). The CDR3 loop is CASSMGADSFEKLFF. For the CDR3, the DNA is TGTGCCAGTAGTATGGGGGCGGATTCCTTTGAAAAACTGTTTTTT.

CDR3 in amino acids: CASRDRANTEAFF. DNA of the CDR3: TGTGCCAGCAGGGACAGGGCCAACACTGAAGCTTTCTTT. The V gene is TRBV2, the J gene TRBJ1-1, with 8 bases matching TRBD1. The CDR3 runs to 13 residues. V lost 6 bases and J lost 2; bases outside the gene matches: 2. The germline CDR1 and CDR2 sequences are SNHLY and FYNNEI.

V and J are TRBV15 and TRBJ2-7; D is perhaps TRBD2 (6 bases). CDR1 and CDR2 (germline): LNHNV, YYDKDF (reference sequence). With 0 bases removed from V and 3 bases from J, the gap between germline ends came to 12 bases. This CDR3 region has 15 residues. This CDR3 reads CATSRDPGLIYEQYF. In DNA form, the CDR3 reads TGTGCCACCAGCAGAGACCCGGGACTGATCTACGAGCAGTACTTC.

This clone was seen a few times. V is TRBV9 and J is TRBJ2-3; 8 bases match TRBD2. V lost 3 bases and J lost 1; bases outside the gene matches: 7. The germline gives CDR1 SGDLS, CDR2 YYNGEE. The CDR3 spans 16 residues. The CDR3 DNA reads TGTGCCAGCAGCGCCGCGGGTAGCGGGGGCACAGATACGCAGTATTTT. This sequence encodes CASSAAGSGGTDTQYF.